Listed below are T cell receptor beta chains from one sample, sequenced in a study of T cell responses to AZD1222 COVID-19 vaccine. This table comes from immunoSEQ multiplex PCR, and its TCRdb copy is limited to in-frame clones, with some not included. The repertoire has 90,000 to 95,000 clones, 86% of them found once; the top ten carry roughly 10%. Here the sequenced sample was peripheral blood, taken on day 0 of AZD1222 vaccination. The source is an adult in good health. Each CDR3 is given with its conserved first and last residue. Fields, in order: V gene, clone size, J gene, D gene, CDR3 protein, CDR3 DNA. The D gene is left open where the match is weak. Some rows mark clone size as missing; the rest say once, few, many or name a class of expanded clone.

TRBV6-1	NA	TRBJ1-3	TRBD1	CASSETGQGWNTIYF	TGTGCCAGCAGTGAAACGGGACAGGGATGGAACACCATATATTTT
TRBV20-1	NA	TRBJ2-3	NA	CSASKRAGATDTQYF	TGCAGTGCTAGTAAGCGGGCGGGGGCCACAGATACGCAGTATTTT
TRBV29-1	once	TRBJ2-3	TRBD1	CSVDKTGVGQYF	TGCAGCGTTGACAAAACAGGGGTGGGGCAGTATTTT
TRBV11-2	few	TRBJ2-7	TRBD2	CASSPGLATTYEQYF	TGTGCCAGCAGCCCCGGACTAGCGACTACCTACGAGCAGTACTTC
TRBV5-6	once	TRBJ2-4	NA	CASTPGGNKNIQYF	TGTGCCAGCACCCCCGGCGGGAACAAAAACATTCAGTACTTC
TRBV24-1	NA	TRBJ1-1	NA	CATSVLTGRAAFF	TGTGCCACCAGTGTTCTTACAGGGAGGGCAGCTTTCTTT
TRBV6-4	NA	TRBJ2-7	NA	CASSAEASSYEQYF	TGTGCCAGCAGTGCGGAAGCGTCCTCCTACGAGCAGTACTTC
TRBV11-2	few	TRBJ1-2	TRBD1	CASSGTGEGGYTF	TGTGCCAGCAGCGGAACAGGGGAGGGTGGCTACACCTTC
TRBV10-3	NA	TRBJ2-2	TRBD2	CAISEPGLAGNTGELFF	TGTGCCATCAGTGAGCCGGGACTAGCGGGGAACACCGGGGAGCTGTTTTTT
TRBV5-4	once	TRBJ2-2	NA	CASSPGPWGGELFF	TGTGCCAGCAGCCCGGGACCTTGGGGCGGGGAGCTGTTTTTT
TRBV5-6	NA	TRBJ1-6	NA	CASSLRWLSPLHF	TGTGCCAGCAGCTTAAGGTGGCTCTCACCCCTCCACTTT
TRBV28	NA	TRBJ1-6	TRBD1	CASRTGGNYNSPLHF	TGTGCCAGCAGGACAGGGGGAAATTATAATTCACCCCTCCACTTT
TRBV19	NA	TRBJ1-2	TRBD1	CASSSTGAGYTF	TGTGCCAGTAGTAGCACAGGGGCTGGCTACACCTTC
TRBV6-4	NA	TRBJ2-2	NA	CASSGSGTGELFF	TGTGCCAGCAGTGGGTCGGGCACCGGGGAGCTGTTTTTT
TRBV19	NA	TRBJ1-4	TRBD1	CASSIEDRGFEKLFF	TGTGCCAGTAGTATAGAGGACAGGGGGTTTGAAAAACTGTTTTTT
TRBV6-1	once	TRBJ1-2	NA	CASSESGTLYGYTF	TGTGCCAGCAGTGAGTCCGGGACACTCTATGGCTACACCTTC
TRBV10-1	NA	TRBJ1-4	NA	CASSDLNEKLFF	TGCGCCAGCAGTGACTTGAATGAAAAACTGTTTTTT
TRBV30	NA	TRBJ1-6	TRBD1	CAWSPGQDYNSPLHF	TGTGCCTGGAGTCCGGGACAGGACTATAATTCACCCCTCCACTTT
TRBV6-5	NA	TRBJ2-6	NA	CASSYPRSGANVLTF	TGTGCCAGCAGTTACCCCAGATCTGGGGCCAACGTCCTGACTTTC
TRBV7-8	NA	TRBJ1-5	NA	CASSLNTGILNQPQHF	TGTGCCAGCAGCTTAAACACAGGGATCCTCAATCAGCCCCAGCATTTT
TRBV25-1	NA	TRBJ2-7	NA	CASSQEGGGLSEQYF	TGTGCCAGCAGTCAGGAAGGAGGGGGACTTAGCGAGCAGTACTTC
TRBV21-1	NA	TRBJ1-5	NA	CASSKALYGQPLRNQPQHF	TGTGCCAGCAGCAAAGCGCTTTATGGACAGCCCCTTCGCAATCAGCCCCAGCATTTT
TRBV7-2	few	TRBJ1-2	TRBD1	CASSFPGQGRGYTF	TGTGCCAGCAGCTTCCCGGGACAGGGAAGAGGCTACACCTTC
TRBV19	NA	TRBJ2-1	TRBD1	CASSIGGTGIYEQFF	TGTGCCAGTAGTATTGGAGGGACAGGGATCTATGAGCAGTTCTTC
TRBV11-2	once	TRBJ1-2	NA	CASSPPGGIYGYTF	TGTGCCAGCAGCCCGCCGGGGGGCATTTATGGCTACACCTTC
TRBV28	NA	TRBJ2-3	NA	CASSSSLVGTLGTDTQYF	TGTGCCAGCAGTTCAAGCCTAGTCGGGACCTTAGGAACAGATACGCAGTATTTT
TRBV3-1/TRBV3-2	NA	TRBJ2-7	NA	CASSQGPGSTYEQYF	TGTGCCAGCAGCCAAGGACCAGGATCTACCTACGAGCAGTACTTC
TRBV12-3/TRBV12-4	NA	TRBJ2-7	NA	CASSSYTYEQYF	TGTGCCAGCAGTTCGTATACCTACGAGCAGTACTTC
TRBV5-1	NA	TRBJ2-2	TRBD1	CASSLGQGSTGELFF	TGCGCCAGCAGCTTGGGACAGGGTAGCACCGGGGAGCTGTTTTTT
TRBV27	NA	TRBJ2-2	TRBD2	CASSLRGGIGELFF	TGTGCCAGCAGTTTACGGGGGGGTATCGGGGAGCTGTTTTTT
TRBV2	NA	TRBJ1-6	NA	CASRLDVGNSPLHF	TGTGCCAGCAGGTTGGACGTGGGGAATTCACCCCTCCACTTT
TRBV25-1	NA	TRBJ1-3	TRBD1	CASKGQGGRNTIYF	TGTGCCAGCAAGGGACAGGGGGGGCGAAACACCATATATTTT
TRBV5-4	medium-sized	TRBJ1-5	NA	CASSLFGEGTQPQHF	TGTGCCAGCAGCTTGTTCGGTGAAGGGACTCAGCCCCAGCATTTT
TRBV4-2	once	TRBJ2-3	TRBD2	CASSQLTGTSGSSDTQYF	TGTGCCAGCAGCCAACTTACCGGGACTAGCGGGAGCTCAGATACGCAGTATTTT
TRBV9	NA	TRBJ2-1	NA	CASIGSILSPSSYNEQFF	TGTGCCAGCATCGGGTCAATTCTATCCCCGAGCTCCTACAATGAGCAGTTCTTC
TRBV10-2	NA	TRBJ2-5	NA	CASSENQKTQYF	TGCGCCAGCAGTGAAAATCAGAAGACCCAGTACTTC
TRBV30	once	TRBJ1-6	TRBD1	CAWGTGSQALHF	TGTGCCTGGGGGACAGGGTCCCAAGCCCTCCACTTT
TRBV7-2	NA	TRBJ1-2	NA	CASSEGTSFGNGYTF	TGTGCCAGCAGCGAAGGGACCTCCTTCGGGAACGGCTACACCTTC
TRBV19	NA	TRBJ1-1	NA	CASSAMNTEAFF	TGTGCCAGTAGTGCGATGAACACTGAAGCTTTCTTT
TRBV4-2	NA	TRBJ2-2	NA	CASSQDTRAGELFF	TGTGCCAGCAGCCAAGATACGAGGGCCGGGGAGCTGTTTTTT
TRBV5-8	NA	TRBJ2-7	NA	CASSSQYF	TGTGCCAGCAGCTCGCAGTACTTC
TRBV11-2	NA	TRBJ2-5	TRBD2	CASSTQRLAGDETQYF	TGTGCCAGCAGCACCCAGCGACTAGCGGGAGATGAGACCCAGTACTTC
TRBV3-1/TRBV3-2	NA	TRBJ2-5	TRBD2	CASSQDRISGSIKETQYF	TGTGCCAGCAGCCAAGATAGGATTAGCGGGAGTATAAAAGAGACCCAGTACTTC
TRBV5-1	NA	TRBJ2-5	NA	CASSLAPWEETQYF	TGCGCCAGCAGCTTGGCTCCGTGGGAAGAGACCCAGTACTTC
TRBV7-9	once	TRBJ2-1	NA	CASSFEKTRDEQFF	TGTGCCAGCAGCTTCGAGAAGACAAGGGATGAGCAGTTCTTC
TRBV28	NA	TRBJ2-3	TRBD1	CASSFWAQGADTQYF	TGTGCCAGCAGTTTTTGGGCCCAGGGGGCAGATACGCAGTATTTT
TRBV18	NA	TRBJ2-1	TRBD2	CASSLPPTSGGNEQFF	TGTGCCAGCTCACTTCCCCCGACTAGCGGGGGCAATGAGCAGTTCTTC
TRBV12-3/TRBV12-4	NA	TRBJ2-7	NA	CASRISYEQYF	TGTGCCAGCAGGATCTCCTACGAGCAGTACTTC
TRBV5-4	NA	TRBJ1-4	NA	CASSSDSTNEKLFF	TGTGCCAGCAGTTCAGACTCAACTAATGAAAAACTGTTTTTT
TRBV5-1	NA	TRBJ2-5	TRBD1	CASSSGQGESQETQYF	TGCGCCAGCAGCTCCGGACAGGGGGAGTCCCAAGAGACCCAGTACTTC
TRBV28	NA	TRBJ2-2	TRBD1	CASKLPGQVNTGELFF	TGTGCCAGCAAACTACCGGGACAGGTGAACACCGGGGAGCTGTTTTTT
TRBV5-1	NA	TRBJ2-3	TRBD2	CASRPERGPTDTQYF	TGCGCCAGCAGACCAGAGCGGGGGCCCACAGATACGCAGTATTTT
TRBV7-2	NA	TRBJ1-4	NA	CASSLAGRHNEKLFF	TGTGCCAGCAGCTTAGCGGGCAGGCATAATGAAAAACTGTTTTTT
TRBV5-1	NA	TRBJ2-1	NA	CASSSEVYNEQFF	TGCGCCAGCAGCTCGGAGGTTTACAATGAGCAGTTCTTC
TRBV7-6	NA	TRBJ2-2	TRBD2	CASSSVGGANTGELFF	TGTGCCAGCAGCTCCGTGGGGGGGGCGAACACCGGGGAGCTGTTTTTT
TRBV30	NA	TRBJ1-2	NA	CAWGGRTNPLRGYTF	TGTGCCTGGGGTGGTAGGACCAACCCCTTGAGGGGCTACACCTTC
TRBV7-9	NA	TRBJ1-2	NA	CASSFPSGTTLHGYTF	TGTGCCAGCAGCTTCCCCTCCGGGACAACCCTACATGGCTACACCTTC
TRBV30	NA	TRBJ2-7	NA	CAWSVPGSSIAEQYF	TGTGCCTGGAGTGTACCGGGCTCCTCTATAGCCGAGCAGTACTTC
TRBV7-2	NA	TRBJ2-5	TRBD2	CASSSRSTSGGTQETQYF	TGTGCCAGCAGCTCCAGGTCCACTAGCGGGGGAACTCAAGAGACCCAGTACTTC